Following are 15 T cell receptor beta chains from one sample sequenced in a study of blood T cell repertoires in COVID-19. Produced via immunoSEQ multiplex PCR; TCRdb's table is partial and in-frame only. The sample includes approximately 320,000 clones, approximately 85% of them seen just once. Sequenced sample: peripheral blood. The source of these receptors is a human donor in a cohort sampled during active COVID-19.

This sequence joins TRBV11-3 and TRBJ2-4; D might be TRBD1 (6 bases). Trimming left V 1 base short and J 3 bases short, with 13 bases between. The CDR3 contains 16 residues. CDR1 is SGHNT, CDR2 YENEEA, per germline. In nucleotides, the CDR3 is TGTGCCAGCAGCTTAGGAGGGGGAAGGGGCAAAAACATTCAGTACTTC. This sequence encodes CASSLGGGRGKNIQYF.

This chain connects TRBV5-1 to TRBJ2-2; D not resolved. Germline V gene lookup returns CDR1 SGHRS and CDR2 YFSETQ. CDR3 length: 13 amino acids. The V end lost 4 bases, the J end lost 9 bases, and 13 bases lay between the germline ends. The CDR3 is CASSLRGDRELFF. In DNA, the CDR3 is TGCGCCAGCAGCCTACGAGGAGATCGGGAGCTGTTTTTT.

This clone was observed once. CDR3 bases: TGTGCCAGCAGCCGGTCTCAGGGGAGTGAAAAACTGTTTTTT. Protein sequence: CASSRSQGSEKLFF. The chain carries TRBV9 and TRBJ1-4; D perhaps matches TRBD1 (6 bases). The CDR3 is 14 residues long. Looked up from germline, CDR1 is SGDLS and CDR2 is YYNGEE. Trimming left V 4 bases short and J 7 bases short, with 14 bases between. Drawing the rest from reference TRBV9 and TRBJ1-4, the complete variable domain is DSGVTQTPKHLITATGQRVTLRCSPRSGDLSVYWYQQSLDQGLQFLIQYYNGEERAKGNILERFSAQQFPDLHSELNLSSLELGDSALYFCASSRSQGSEKLFFGSGTQLSVL.

This chain joins TRBV27 and TRBJ1-2; no definite D call. The CDR3 has 15 amino acids. Germline CDR1 MNHEY, CDR2 SMNVEV (reference sequence). The V and J ends lost 2 bases and 6 bases respectively, with 16 bases between them. Written as DNA, the CDR3 is TGTGCCAGCAGTTTAGCAGCGTTCGCACCAAATGGCTACACCTTC. This gives the protein CASSLAAFAPNGYTF.

V usage is TRBV4-1 and J usage is TRBJ1-1; maybe TRBD1 (6 bases). The length of the CDR3 is 17 residues. The germline V gene has CDR1 MGHRA and CDR2 YSYEKL. Trimming removed 1 base at V and 5 bases at J, with 20 bases between. The CDR3 coding sequence is TGCGCCAGCAGCCAAGGCATGGGGGGGCGATTGCGGACTGAAGCTTTCTTT. This sequence encodes CASSQGMGGRLRTEAFF.

This chain links TRBV7-2 with TRBJ2-5, with D possibly TRBD2 on 6 matching bases. CDR1 and CDR2 from the germline V gene are SGHTA and FQGNSA. The CDR3 runs 14 residues. V was cut by 1 base and J by 3 bases, with 9 bases left in between. The CDR3 bases are TGTGCCAGCAGCTTAGATGGCGGGAAAGAGACCCAGTACTTC. Protein sequence: CASSLDGGKETQYF.

This chain connects TRBV7-3 to TRBJ2-1, with 10 nucleotides matching TRBD2. After removal of 5 bases from V and 4 bases from J, the junction contained 8 bases not matched to a gene. Looked up from germline, CDR1 is SGHTA and CDR2 is FQGTGA. The CDR3 loop spans 16 amino acids. The CDR3 nucleotides read TGTGCCAGCAGCCCCGAGCGGGGGGGCTGGTACAATGAGCAGTTCTTC. Translating it yields CASSPERGGWYNEQFF.

The chain couples TRBV5-4 to TRBJ1-1, with no clear D. The CDR3 consists of 16 residues. Germline values: CDR1 SGHNT, CDR2 YYREEE (reference sequence). V was shortened by 3 bases and J by 3 bases, with 18 bases between the two germline ends. CDR3 nucleotide sequence: TGTGCCAGCAGCTCGGGATTTTTAGGGCTTGACACTGAAGCTTTCTTT. It codes for CASSSGFLGLDTEAFF. The full variable domain, completed using reference TRBV5-4 and TRBJ1-1, is ETGVTQSPTHLIKTRGQQVTLRCSSQSGHNTVSWYQQALGQGPQFIFQYYREEENGRGNFPPRFSGLQFPNYSSELNVNALELDDSALYLCASSSGFLGLDTEAFFGQGTRLTVV.

There are a few counts of this clone. V is TRBV6-7 and J is TRBJ1-2; 9 bases line up with TRBD1. TRBV6-7 is treated as an ORF (open reading frame) with a function not yet certain. V gave up 8 bases and J gave up 4 bases; unmatched junction bases: 11. This CDR3 has 15 amino acids. The CDR3 bases are TGTGCCAGCGGCCACAGGGGGCGCGAAGGCTATGGCTACACCTTC. Encoded protein: CASGHRGREGYGYTF.

The V and J genes are TRBV25-1 and TRBJ1-2; D remains ambiguous. The CDR3 extends over 12 amino acids. Germline V gene lookup returns CDR1 MGHDK and CDR2 SYGVNS. V was pared by 4 bases and J by 4 bases, with 7 bases between. As DNA, the CDR3 is TGTGCCAGCAGTGGAAGTAGCTATGGCTACACCTTC. Its protein is CASSGSSYGYTF.

There are a few counts of this clone. The chain employs TRBV30 and TRBJ1-1; 7 bases agree with TRBD1. The junction had 7 bases not matched to a gene; V was cut back by 4 bases and J by 2 bases. CDR1 is GTSNPN, CDR2 SVGIG, per germline (reference sequence). The CDR3 spans 14 residues. In nucleotides, the CDR3 is TGTGCCTGGACATACCGGGACAGAAACACTGAAGCTTTCTTT. This codes for CAWTYRDRNTEAFF.

V is TRBV19 and J is TRBJ2-3; D possibly corresponds to TRBD2 (5 bases). Germline CDR1 LNHDA, CDR2 SQIVND (reference sequence). The V gene lost 3 bases and the J gene lost 4 bases, with 5 bases spanning the gap. CDR3 length equals 12 residues. In DNA form, the CDR3 reads TGTGCCAGTAGTATGGAGGCAGATACGCAGTATTTT. The encoded protein is CASSMEADTQYF.

This chain links TRBV7-2 with TRBJ2-2, with D possibly TRBD1 on 5 matching bases. CDR1 SGHTA and CDR2 FQGNSA come from the germline V gene. CDR3 length: 15 amino acids. V was trimmed by 2 bases and J by 5 bases, leaving 12 bases between them. CDR3 residues: CASSLLDSGTGELFF. CDR3 DNA sequence: TGTGCCAGCAGCTTATTAGACAGTGGGACCGGGGAGCTGTTTTTT.

The chain employs TRBV6-5 and TRBJ1-2; D call uncertain. The germline V gene has CDR1 MNHEY and CDR2 SVGAGI. Trimming left V 2 bases short and J 8 bases short, with 18 bases between. The CDR3 is 15 amino acids. The CDR3 DNA reads as TGTGCCAGCAGTTACGCAGCGACGCACCCCGAGGGCTACACCTTC. Translated: CASSYAATHPEGYTF.

The chain carries TRBV20-1 and TRBJ1-1, with a tentative D call TRBD1 (5 bases). This CDR3 spans 11 amino acids. V gave up 5 bases and J gave up 8 bases, with 12 bases separating them. In germline, CDR1 is DFQATT, CDR2 SNEGSKA (reference sequence). The CDR3 region has the DNA TGCAGTGCTCAACAGGCTGGGGAAGCTTTCTTT. This gives the protein CSAQQAGEAFF.